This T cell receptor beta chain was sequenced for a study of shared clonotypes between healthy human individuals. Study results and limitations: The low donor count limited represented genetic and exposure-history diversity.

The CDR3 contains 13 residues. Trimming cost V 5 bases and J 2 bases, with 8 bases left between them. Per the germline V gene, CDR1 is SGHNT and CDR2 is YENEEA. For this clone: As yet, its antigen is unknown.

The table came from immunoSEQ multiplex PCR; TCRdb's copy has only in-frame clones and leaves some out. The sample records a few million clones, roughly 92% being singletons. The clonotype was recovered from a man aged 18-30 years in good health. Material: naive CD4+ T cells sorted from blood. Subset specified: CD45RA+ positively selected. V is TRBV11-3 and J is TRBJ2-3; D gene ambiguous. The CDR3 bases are TGTGCCAGCAGCCGGCATGACACAGATACGCAGTATTTT. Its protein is CASSRHDTDTQYF.